This TCR beta chain was captured in a study of shared clonotypes between healthy human individuals. The assay used deep level. TCRdb keeps only in-frame clones here, not all; method: immunoSEQ multiplex PCR. The sample lists around 550,000 clones; 90% to 96% were seen once. Specimen: naive CD4+ T cells sorted from blood. The subset is: CD45RA+ positively selected. This TCR came from a woman under 40 in good health.

The CDR3 nucleotides are TGTGCCAGCAGCTTAGCGCCGTTAGTCAACAATGAGCAGTTCTTC. Protein sequence: CASSLAPLVNNEQFF. This chain joins TRBV7-2 and TRBJ2-1, with D uncertain. Deletions cut 0 bases from V and 5 bases from J, with 11 bases between. CDR1 and CDR2 from the germline V gene are SGHTA and FQGNSA. CDR3 length: 15 residues. Full variable domain (missing parts from reference TRBV7-2 and TRBJ2-1): GAGVSQSPSNKVTEKGKDVELRCDPISGHTALYWYRQSLGQGLEFLIYFQGNSAPDKSGLPSDRFSAERTGGSVSTLTIQRTQQEDSAVYLCASSLAPLVNNEQFFGPGTRLTVL.